The sequence of this T cell receptor beta chain was determined in a study of vaccination and CD4 T cells after COVID-19. Study context: Typically, post-vaccine samples were obtained a median approximately 75 days after dose two, within a range of 14 to 241. Study observations and caveats: Median approximately 90% of reactive clones detected in convalescent patients emerged only post-vaccination.

This clonotype was seen a few times. Its antigen is as yet unknown. The treatment is: roughly 10-day PBMC culture with coronavirus spike peptide pools or control peptides (ViraFEST assay). CDR3 size: 12 residues. The germline V and J ends were trimmed by 5 bases and 7 bases, with 11 bases remaining between them. Germline V gene data show CDR1 as LNHDA and CDR2 as SQIVND (reference sequence). Cultured CD4+ T cells had their DNA profiled by the Oncomine TCR Beta short-read assay. TCRdb used MiXCR to reprocess the PCR reads, holding one entry per CDR3 protein. Of 14,000 or so distinct CDR3 sequences in the sample, 21% were seen once.

Source material: cultured CD4+ T cells from blood. The chain carries TRBV19 and TRBJ1-1; tentatively, D is TRBD1 (5 bases). The receptor's source is a human donor with COVID-19. The CDR3 region is CASSVTGGEAFF. The CDR3 coding sequence is TGTGCCAGTAGTGTTACAGGAGGTGAAGCTTTCTTT. Looking up the rest from reference TRBV19 and TRBJ1-1 gives the full variable domain: DGGITQSPKYLFRKEGQNVTLSCEQNLNHDAMYWYRQDPGQGLRLIYYSQIVNDFQKGDIAEGYSVSREKKESFPLTVTSAQKNPTAFYLCASSVTGGEAFFGQGTRLTVV.